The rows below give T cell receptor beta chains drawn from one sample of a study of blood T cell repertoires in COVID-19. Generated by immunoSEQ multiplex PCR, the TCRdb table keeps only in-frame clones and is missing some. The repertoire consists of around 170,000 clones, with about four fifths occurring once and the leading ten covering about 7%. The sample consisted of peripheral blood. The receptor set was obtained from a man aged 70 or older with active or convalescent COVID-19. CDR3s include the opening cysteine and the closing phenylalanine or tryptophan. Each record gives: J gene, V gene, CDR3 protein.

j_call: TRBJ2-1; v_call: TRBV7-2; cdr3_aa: CASSLMRGGYFF
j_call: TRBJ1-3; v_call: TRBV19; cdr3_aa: CASGSGSGNTIYF
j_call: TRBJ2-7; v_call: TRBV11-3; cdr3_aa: CASSLEDSYEQYF
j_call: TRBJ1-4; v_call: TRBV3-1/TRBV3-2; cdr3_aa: CASSQNLPDRGLEKLFF
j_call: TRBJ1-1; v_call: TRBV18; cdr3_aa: CASSPRDREAFF
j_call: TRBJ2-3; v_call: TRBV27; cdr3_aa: CASSYQGADTQYF
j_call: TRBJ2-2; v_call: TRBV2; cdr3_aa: CASSPGRQGELFF
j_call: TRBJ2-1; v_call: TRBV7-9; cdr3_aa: CASSPGLAEEIDEQFF
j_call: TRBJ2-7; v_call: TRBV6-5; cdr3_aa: CASSRDRISTYEQYF
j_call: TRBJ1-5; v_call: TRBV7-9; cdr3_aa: CASSLTDQPQHF
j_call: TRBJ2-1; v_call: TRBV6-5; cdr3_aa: CASSSSSGVQFF
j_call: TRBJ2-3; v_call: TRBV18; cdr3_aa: CASSLIAGGPDTDTQYF
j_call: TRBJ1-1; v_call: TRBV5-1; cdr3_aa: CASSLIGQPSWIF
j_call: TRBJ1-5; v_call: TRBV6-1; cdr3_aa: CASSEGGGAPEGQPQHF
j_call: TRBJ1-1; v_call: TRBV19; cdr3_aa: CASKARATNTEAFF
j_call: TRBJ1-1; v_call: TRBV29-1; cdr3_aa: CSVDRIGGAFF
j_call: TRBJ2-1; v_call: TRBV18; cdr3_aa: CASSPRGGESSYNEQFF
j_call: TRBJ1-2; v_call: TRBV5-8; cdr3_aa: CASSLGQGFGYTF
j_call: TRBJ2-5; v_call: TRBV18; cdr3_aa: CASSPIGGTGQQETQYF
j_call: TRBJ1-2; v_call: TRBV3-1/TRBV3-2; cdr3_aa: CASSQGSGGADYGYTF
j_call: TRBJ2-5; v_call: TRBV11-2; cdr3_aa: CASSFFRAGMGFQETQYF
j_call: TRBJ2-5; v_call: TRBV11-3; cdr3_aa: CASSSGQGQETQYF
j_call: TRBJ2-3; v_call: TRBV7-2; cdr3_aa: CASSLRGGGGTDTQYF
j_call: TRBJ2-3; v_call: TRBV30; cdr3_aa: CAWSLSLAGVNTDTQYF
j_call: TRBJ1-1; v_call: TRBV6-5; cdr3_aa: CACTRGGLDTEAFF
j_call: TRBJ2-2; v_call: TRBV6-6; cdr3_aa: CASSSLTGRTGELFF
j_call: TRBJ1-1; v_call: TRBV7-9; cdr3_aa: CASSQILTRGWTEAFF
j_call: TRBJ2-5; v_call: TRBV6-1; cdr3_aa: CASSDSSGDQETQYF
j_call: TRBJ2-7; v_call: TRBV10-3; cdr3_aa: CAISASTGDSYEQYF
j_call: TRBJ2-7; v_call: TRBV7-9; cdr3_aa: CASSFFPGRVVNEQYF
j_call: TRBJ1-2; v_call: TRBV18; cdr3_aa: CASSPTGTGGRGGGYTF
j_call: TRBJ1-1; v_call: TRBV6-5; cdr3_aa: CASRPGQGVNTEAFF
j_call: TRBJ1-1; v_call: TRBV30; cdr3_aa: CAWSSLNTEAFF
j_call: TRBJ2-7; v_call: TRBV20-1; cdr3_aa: CSARVSGDRLGEQYF
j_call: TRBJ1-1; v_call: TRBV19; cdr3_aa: CASRHQDRDTEAFF
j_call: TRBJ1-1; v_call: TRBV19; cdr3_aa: CASSIGGGGTEAFF
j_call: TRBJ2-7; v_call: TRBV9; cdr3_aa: CASSTGTSGPNEQYF
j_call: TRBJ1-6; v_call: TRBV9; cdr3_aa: CASGGGAGSPLHF
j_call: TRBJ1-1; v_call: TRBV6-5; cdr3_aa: CASHRGPHQTEAFF
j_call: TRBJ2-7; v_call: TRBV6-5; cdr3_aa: CATRGTSGASYEQYF
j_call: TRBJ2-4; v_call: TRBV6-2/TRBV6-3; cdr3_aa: CASSYSTGTRKNIQYF
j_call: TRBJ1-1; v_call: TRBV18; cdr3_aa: CASSLGHKNTEAFF
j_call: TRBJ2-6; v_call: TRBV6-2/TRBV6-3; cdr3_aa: CASSLRGSGANVLTF
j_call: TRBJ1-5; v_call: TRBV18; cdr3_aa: CASSPDQGSSNQPQHF
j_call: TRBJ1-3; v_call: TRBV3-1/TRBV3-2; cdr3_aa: CASSHGGASSGNTIYF
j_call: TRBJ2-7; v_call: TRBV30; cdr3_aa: CAWSVSRGRASDEQYF
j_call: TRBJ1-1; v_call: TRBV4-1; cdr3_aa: CASSQDAGGGNTEAFF
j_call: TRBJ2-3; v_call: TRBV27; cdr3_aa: CASSPLQGSSTDTQYF
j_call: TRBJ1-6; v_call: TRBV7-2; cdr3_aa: CASSLADRGSSPLHF
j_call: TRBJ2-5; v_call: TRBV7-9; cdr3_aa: CASSRGVTLETQYF
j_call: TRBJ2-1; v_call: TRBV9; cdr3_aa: CASSVRGSTYNEQFF
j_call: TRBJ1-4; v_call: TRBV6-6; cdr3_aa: CASSFQGQHNEKLFF
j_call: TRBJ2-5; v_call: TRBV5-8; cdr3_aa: CASSSGAVKETQYF
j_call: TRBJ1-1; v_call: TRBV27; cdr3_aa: CASSLTGTGLSSALEAFF